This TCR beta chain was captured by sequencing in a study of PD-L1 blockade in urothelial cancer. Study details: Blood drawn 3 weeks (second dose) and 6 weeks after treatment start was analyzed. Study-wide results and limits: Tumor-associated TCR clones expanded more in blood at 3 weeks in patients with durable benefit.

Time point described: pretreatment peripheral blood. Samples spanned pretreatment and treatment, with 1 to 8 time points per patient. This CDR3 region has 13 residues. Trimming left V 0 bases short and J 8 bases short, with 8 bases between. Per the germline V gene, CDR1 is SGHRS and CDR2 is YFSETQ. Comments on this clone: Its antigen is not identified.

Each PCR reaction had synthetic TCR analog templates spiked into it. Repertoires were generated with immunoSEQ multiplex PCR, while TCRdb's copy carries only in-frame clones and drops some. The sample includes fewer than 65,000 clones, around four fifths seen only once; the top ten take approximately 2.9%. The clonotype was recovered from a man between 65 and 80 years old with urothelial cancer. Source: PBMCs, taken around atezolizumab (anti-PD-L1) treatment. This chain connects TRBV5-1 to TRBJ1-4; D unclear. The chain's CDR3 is CASSLDLGEKLFF. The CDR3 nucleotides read TGCGCCAGCAGCTTGGACCTGGGCGAAAAACTGTTTTTT.